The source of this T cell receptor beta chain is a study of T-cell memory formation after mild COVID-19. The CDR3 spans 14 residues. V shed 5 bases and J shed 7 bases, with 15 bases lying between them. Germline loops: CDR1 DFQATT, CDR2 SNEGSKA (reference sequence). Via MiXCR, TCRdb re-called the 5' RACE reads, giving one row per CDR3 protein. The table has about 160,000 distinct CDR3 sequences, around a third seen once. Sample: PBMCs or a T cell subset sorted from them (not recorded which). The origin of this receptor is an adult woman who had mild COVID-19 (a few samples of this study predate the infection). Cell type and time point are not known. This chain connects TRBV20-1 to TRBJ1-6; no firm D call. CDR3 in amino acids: CSALGDIRNSPLHF. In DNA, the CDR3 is TGCAGTGCTCTGGGAGATATCCGAAATTCACCCCTCCACTTT.